The 20 T cell receptor beta chains below were found in one sample sequenced in a study of OX40 agonist ivuxolimab in advanced cancers. Some clones are missing from TCRdb's copy, which holds only in-frame ones; the method was immunoSEQ multiplex PCR. The sample has around 150,000 clones, around 94% seen once. The sample was CD4+ or CD8+ T cells sorted from blood, taken in a trial of the OX40 agonist ivuxolimab. The receptors here all came from an adult with an advanced solid tumor such as melanoma, head and neck, liver or kidney cancer.

This clone has just one count. The gene calls are TRBV6-5 and TRBJ1-5; D uncertain. Trimming stripped 2 bases from V and 6 bases from J, with 8 bases between. Germline assignment: CDR1 MNHEY and CDR2 SVGAGI. The CDR3 totals 13 residues. The CDR3, as DNA: TGTGCCAGCAGTTACGGCGGGTTTCAGCCCCAGCATTTT. Translating it yields CASSYGGFQPQHF.

The CDR3 DNA sequence: TGTGCCAGCAGTCTACCGGGGCCACAGTACTTC. Translating gives CASSLPGPQYF. This sequence joins TRBV2 and TRBJ2-4; perhaps D is TRBD1 or TRBD2 (5 bases each). Germline assignment: CDR1 SNHLY and CDR2 FYNNEI. This CDR3 has 11 residues. Trimming removed 5 bases from V and 13 bases from J, with 12 bases in between. The variable domain in full, with the rest retrieved from reference TRBV2 and TRBJ2-4, is EPEVTQTPSHQVTQMGQEVILRCVPISNHLYFYWYRQILGQKVEFLVSFYNNEISEKSEIFDDQFSVERPDGSNFTLKIRSTKLEDSAMYFCASSLPGPQYFGAGTRLSVL.

Only one count was recorded for this clone. This chain uses TRBV18 with TRBJ1-2; D is possibly TRBD1 (5 bases). The CDR3 is made up of 16 amino acids. The germline V gene encodes CDR1 KGHSH and CDR2 LQKENI. The germline V and J ends were trimmed by 3 bases and 4 bases, with 18 bases remaining between them. The CDR3 DNA follows: TGTGCCAGCTCACCGGGGGACCTAGTACTCGGCTATGGCTACACCTTC. Translated, it gives CASSPGDLVLGYGYTF.

This chain links TRBV7-2 with TRBJ1-2; TRBD1 matches at 7 bases. The germline gives CDR1 SGHTA, CDR2 FQGNSA. J lost 5 bases, V lost 2 bases, and 5 bases had no gene match. The CDR3 has 14 amino acids. CDR3 sequence: CASSLNLRGYGYTF. The CDR3 bases are TGTGCCAGCAGCTTAAATCTCAGGGGGTATGGCTACACCTTC.

The V and J genes are TRBV7-8 and TRBJ1-2; D uncertain. The CDR3 has 13 residues. With 1 base removed from V and 10 bases from J, the gap between germline ends came to 13 bases. Germline lookup yields CDR1 SGHVS and CDR2 FQNEAQ. The DNA for the CDR3 is TGTGCCAGCAGCTTAGATGGAGTAGTTGACTACACCTTC. This sequence encodes CASSLDGVVDYTF.

The chain links TRBV7-2 to TRBJ2-7; 12 bases are a match to TRBD2. CDR1 is SGHTA and CDR2 is FQGNSA in the germline V gene. Unmatched junction bases numbered 4, after V lost 5 bases and J lost 2 bases. The CDR3 has 15 amino acids. Here the CDR3 DNA reads TGTGCCAGCAGCGCGACTAGCGGGAGTACCTACGAGCAGTACTTC. Translation: CASSATSGSTYEQYF.

The V and J genes are TRBV4-2 and TRBJ2-1; D not resolved. CDR3 length: 17 residues. The V gene lost 1 base and the J gene lost 0 bases, with 13 bases spanning the gap. Germline assignment: CDR1 LGHNA and CDR2 YNFKEQ. This CDR3 reads CASSQGINPSSYNEQFF. Written as DNA, the CDR3 is TGTGCCAGCAGCCAAGGAATAAACCCTAGCTCCTACAATGAGCAGTTCTTC.

The chain joins TRBV29-1 to TRBJ1-1; no reliable D call. Germline-derived CDR1 and CDR2 are SQVTM and ANQGSEA. Trimming removed 5 bases from V and 12 bases from J, with 19 bases in between. CDR3 length: 12 amino acids. CDR3 sequence reads: CSVSYATPSSFF. The CDR3 DNA reads TGCAGCGTTTCCTACGCCACACCCTCCTCTTTCTTT. The full variable domain, in which reference TRBV29-1 and TRBJ1-1 provide the parts outside the CDR3, is SAVISQKPSRDICQRGTSLTIQCQVDSQVTMMFWYRQQPGQSLTLIATANQGSEATYESGFVIDKFPISRPNLTFSTLTVSNMSPEDSSIYLCSVSYATPSSFFGQGTRLTVV.

In DNA, the CDR3 is TGTGCCAGCAGTGATTACCCGCGATCGACGGAGAATGAGCAGTTCTTC. This gives the protein CASSDYPRSTENEQFF. The chain combines TRBV6-4 with TRBJ2-1, with no clear D. V dropped 3 bases and J dropped 7 bases, with 19 bases sitting between them. Germline values: CDR1 MRHNA, CDR2 SNTAGT. This CDR3 spans 16 amino acids.

V and J are TRBV6-5 and TRBJ1-4; no reliable D call. Trimming stripped 6 bases from V and 0 bases from J, with 5 bases between. This CDR3 comprises 13 residues. CDR1 MNHEY and CDR2 SVGAGI come from the germline V gene. The CDR3 region is CASSGATNEKLFF. CDR3 nucleotides: TGTGCCAGCAGCGGGGCAACTAATGAAAAACTGTTTTTT.

The chain couples TRBV25-1 to TRBJ1-2; 10 positions agree with TRBD1. The CDR3 has 14 amino acids. V trimming: 6 bases; J trimming: 7 bases; junction bases outside the gene matches: 8. Germline V gives CDR1 MGHDK, CDR2 SYGVNS. Here the CDR3 reads CASRSTGGAFGYTF. CDR3 nucleotides: TGTGCCAGCAGATCGACAGGGGGCGCGTTTGGCTACACCTTC.

V and J are TRBV11-2 and TRBJ2-4; a weak D match, TRBD1 (6 bases). The CDR3 totals 13 residues. Germline-derived CDR1 and CDR2 are SGHAT and FQNNGV. Trimming took 5 bases from V and 6 from J, leaving 11 bases between them. CDR3 sequence reads: CASSREDRNIQYF. In DNA form, the CDR3 reads TGTGCCAGCAGCCGAGAGGACAGAAACATTCAGTACTTC.

This sequence joins TRBV9 and TRBJ2-1; 13 nucleotides align to TRBD2. Germline values: CDR1 SGDLS, CDR2 YYNGEE. Germline trimming cut 4 bases from V and 8 bases from J; bases unmatched to any gene: 9. The CDR3 is made up of 16 amino acids. In DNA, the CDR3 is TGTGCCAGCAGCCCCTCACTAGCGGGGGGGGGCTATGAGCAGTTCTTC. It yields the protein CASSPSLAGGGYEQFF.

The chain joins TRBV29-1 to TRBJ1-2; no firm D call. CDR1 is SQVTM and CDR2 is ANQGSEA in the germline V gene. The CDR3 is 12 amino acids. With 4 bases removed from V and 6 bases from J, the gap between germline ends came to 12 bases. CDR3 protein: CSVGGSVDGYTF. CDR3 nucleotides: TGCAGCGTTGGGGGTAGTGTAGATGGCTACACCTTC. Full variable domain (rest looked up from reference TRBV29-1 and TRBJ1-2): SAVISQKPSRDICQRGTSLTIQCQVDSQVTMMFWYRQQPGQSLTLIATANQGSEATYESGFVIDKFPISRPNLTFSTLTVSNMSPEDSSIYLCSVGGSVDGYTFGSGTRLTVV.

The rearrangement uses TRBV5-6 and TRBJ2-2, with D perhaps matching TRBD2 (5 bases). CDR1 SGHDT and CDR2 YYEEEE come from the germline V gene. This CDR3 is 14 amino acids long. The V gene lost 5 bases and the J gene lost 0 bases, with 8 bases spanning the gap. This CDR3 reads CASSIGTNTGELFF. As DNA, the CDR3 is TGTGCCAGCAGTATCGGGACGAACACCGGGGAGCTGTTTTTT.

The V call is TRBV7-3, the J call TRBJ2-1, with 16 nucleotides matching TRBD2. Germline CDR1 SGHTA, CDR2 FQGTGA. V trimming: 4 bases; J trimming: 5 bases; junction bases outside the gene matches: 8. The CDR3 has 18 amino acids. CDR3 nucleotide sequence: TGTGCCAGCAGCTCGCGTCCCGGGACTAGCGGGAGGGACAATGAGCAGTTCTTC. Residues: CASSSRPGTSGRDNEQFF.

V is TRBV15 and J is TRBJ2-7; TRBD2 matches at 11 bases. Per the germline V gene, CDR1 is LNHNV and CDR2 is YYDKDF (reference sequence). The CDR3 spans 16 residues. Trimming at V came to 2 bases and at J to 2 bases, leaving 5 bases not matched to a gene. The CDR3 DNA follows: TGTGCCACCAGCAGATTTCTAGCGGGAGGCACCTACGAGCAGTACTTC. Amino acids: CATSRFLAGGTYEQYF.

This chain links TRBV25-1 with TRBJ1-5; tentative D call: TRBD1 (5 bases). The ends were cut back, 3 bases at V and 9 bases at J, with 15 bases in the middle. The CDR3 runs 14 residues. Looked up from germline, CDR1 is MGHDK and CDR2 is SYGVNS. Written as DNA, the CDR3 is TGTGCCAGCAGTGAGGGACTCAGCGGGTCGCCCCAGCATTTT. It codes for CASSEGLSGSPQHF.

Concerning this clone itself: The sample holds other DNA sequences that translate to the same CDR3. This chain links TRBV5-1 with TRBJ2-3; D gene ambiguous. V gave up 5 bases and J gave up 0 bases, with 4 bases separating them. In germline, CDR1 is SGHRS, CDR2 YFSETQ. This CDR3 spans 12 amino acids. The CDR3 region has the DNA TGCGCCAGCAGATCCAGCACAGATACGCAGTATTTT. This gives the protein CASRSSTDTQYF.

The chain links TRBV19 to TRBJ1-4; TRBD1 might be the D (6 bases). CDR3 length equals 14 residues. The V gene lost 5 bases and the J gene lost 0 bases, with 7 bases spanning the gap. The germline V gene has CDR1 LNHDA and CDR2 SQIVND (reference sequence). The CDR3 DNA sequence: TGTGCCAGTAGTCGACAGGCAACTAATGAAAAACTGTTTTTT. This translates into CASSRQATNEKLFF.